The rows below give T cell receptor beta chains drawn from one sample of a study of control samples from healthy donors and cancer patients. Using immunoSEQ multiplex PCR, the repertoire was profiled, and TCRdb retains in-frame clones only, with some absent. The sample has 80,000 or so clones; 94% are singletons. Sequencing was done on a sample of blood. These receptors all stem from a woman between 40 and 50 years old in good health. The CDR3 runs from the conserved cysteine through the conserved F or W. D genes are given only for firm matches. Rows give clone size only sometimes, using once, few, many, or a class for an expanded clone.

len,j_gene,v_gene,d_gene,abundance,CDR3nt,CDR3aa
13,TRBJ1-2,TRBV3-1/TRBV3-2,TRBD1,-,TGTGCCAGCAGCCATAGGACAGGGGAGGGCTACACCTTC,CASSHRTGEGYTF
14,TRBJ2-4,TRBV18,-,-,TGTGCCAGCTCACCACCTTCGCAGGGTATTATTCAGTACTTC,CASSPPSQGIIQYF
15,TRBJ1-3,TRBV5-1,-,-,TGCGCCAGCAGCTTTTCAGGCAACTCTGGAAACACCATATATTTT,CASSFSGNSGNTIYF
16,TRBJ1-6,TRBV13,TRBD1,-,TGTGCCAGCAGCTTAACAGGGGTCACCTATAATTCACCCCTCCACTTT,CASSLTGVTYNSPLHF
15,TRBJ2-7,TRBV27,-,-,TGTGCCAGCAGTTTAGGGAAAGGATTGTCCTACGAGCAGTACTTC,CASSLGKGLSYEQYF
12,TRBJ1-3,TRBV29-1,-,-,TGCAGCGTTGAAACCCCGGGAAACACCATATATTTT,CSVETPGNTIYF
14,TRBJ2-7,TRBV6-5,-,-,TGTGCCAGCAGGCACGTCTTGGGAACGAACGAGCAGTACTTC,CASRHVLGTNEQYF
15,TRBJ2-2,TRBV5-4,-,once,TGTGCCAGCAGCTCCGGAGGGCCTAACACCGGGGAGCTGTTTTTT,CASSSGGPNTGELFF
13,TRBJ1-5,TRBV27,-,-,TGTGCCAGCAGTTTAATAGGCAATCAGCCCCAGCATTTT,CASSLIGNQPQHF
13,TRBJ1-5,TRBV7-2,-,-,TGTGCCAGCAGCTTAGCTTACAATCAGCCCCAGCATTTT,CASSLAYNQPQHF
12,TRBJ2-7,TRBV7-9,-,-,TGTGCCAGCAGCTTAAGGGGCGGCGAGCAGTACTTC,CASSLRGGEQYF
17,TRBJ2-1,TRBV19,-,-,TGTGCCAGTAAACGAACTCCGGGACTGGGAACTTACAATGAGCAGTTCTTC,CASKRTPGLGTYNEQFF
15,TRBJ2-1,TRBV24-1,-,-,TGTGCCACCAGTGAAGGGGGACCAGAACGGGTTGGGCAGTTCTTC,CATSEGGPERVGQFF
15,TRBJ2-7,TRBV3-1/TRBV3-2,-,-,TGTGCCAGCAGCCAAGAACTAGTAGGAGCCTACGAGCAGTACTTC,CASSQELVGAYEQYF
15,TRBJ2-3,TRBV15,-,-,TGTGCCACCAGCAGAGTTGACAGAAGCACAGATACGCAGTATTTT,CATSRVDRSTDTQYF
17,TRBJ2-5,TRBV24-1,TRBD2,once,TGTGCCACCAGTGCCGAACTAGCGGAGAAGTACCAAGAGACCCAGTACTTC,CATSAELAEKYQETQYF
16,TRBJ1-2,TRBV6-5,-,-,TGTGCCAGCAGTTTCCGGCCGGCAGGGGCACACTATGGCTACACCTTC,CASSFRPAGAHYGYTF
15,TRBJ1-1,TRBV21-1,-,once,TGTGCCAGCAGCCTATATGCGGGGAAGAACACTGAAGCTTTCTTT,CASSLYAGKNTEAFF
14,TRBJ2-7,TRBV4-3,TRBD1,-,TGCGCCAGCAGCCAATGGACAGGGGGCGGGGAGCAGTACTTC,CASSQWTGGGEQYF
14,TRBJ2-5,TRBV5-4,-,-,TGTGCCAGCAGCTCAAGCTCCCGGATTGAGACCCAGTACTTC,CASSSSSRIETQYF
12,TRBJ1-4,TRBV6-5,-,-,TGTGCCAGCAAGCGGCTTAATGAAAAACTGTTTTTT,CASKRLNEKLFF
12,TRBJ1-2,TRBV10-3,-,-,TGTGCCATCAGTGACAGGGACTATGGCTACACCTTC,CAISDRDYGYTF
16,TRBJ2-3,TRBV14,-,-,TGTGCCAGCAGCCAAGATCCCCGGGTGGTGTGGGATACGCAGTATTTT,CASSQDPRVVWDTQYF
12,TRBJ2-7,TRBV3-1/TRBV3-2,TRBD2,-,TGTGCCAGCAGCCATGGACTAGACGCGCAGTACTTC,CASSHGLDAQYF
11,TRBJ2-1,TRBV30,-,-,TGTGCCTGGAGTCCACAGAATGAGCAGTTCTTC,CAWSPQNEQFF
10,TRBJ2-3,TRBV29-1,-,-,TGCAGCGCTCGACAAGATACGCAGTATTTT,CSARQDTQYF
12,TRBJ2-1,TRBV29-1,-,-,TGCAGCGTTGAAGATAACGGGGATGAGCAGTTCTTC,CSVEDNGDEQFF
14,TRBJ2-7,TRBV5-1,TRBD1,-,TGCGCCAGCAGCTCCGGGACAGGGACCTACGAGCAGTACTTC,CASSSGTGTYEQYF
14,TRBJ1-5,TRBV5-1,TRBD1,-,TGCGCCAGCAGCCGACAGGGGGCGAGTCAGCCCCAGCATTTT,CASSRQGASQPQHF
14,TRBJ2-1,TRBV5-6,-,-,TGTGCCAGCAGCTTGAGGGGGATTACAAGTGAGCAGTTCTTC,CASSLRGITSEQFF
14,TRBJ1-1,TRBV4-1,-,-,TGCGCCAGCAGCCAAGCCGGGAGAATCGCTGAAGCTTTCTTT,CASSQAGRIAEAFF
14,TRBJ2-2,TRBV2,-,once,TGTGCCAGCAGTTGGGGCGCGAACACCGGGGAGCTGTTTTTT,CASSWGANTGELFF
16,TRBJ2-7,TRBV2,TRBD2,few,TGTGCCAGCAGTGAAAGGGCGACTAGCGTCTCCTACGAGCAGTACTTC,CASSERATSVSYEQYF
13,TRBJ1-1,TRBV7-2,-,once,TGTGCCAGCAGCCGTAATCAGGGCACTGAAGCTTTCTTT,CASSRNQGTEAFF
15,TRBJ1-1,TRBV10-3,-,-,TGTGCCATCAGTGTACGACAGGACCCGAACACTGAAGCTTTCTTT,CAISVRQDPNTEAFF
15,TRBJ2-1,TRBV6-5,TRBD2,-,TGTGCCAGCAGGGGCGGGGGGACGACCTACAATGAGCAGTTCTTC,CASRGGGTTYNEQFF
10,TRBJ2-5,TRBV20-1,-,-,TGCAGTGCTAGCGGAGAGACCCAGTACTTC,CSASGETQYF
15,TRBJ1-4,TRBV27,-,-,TGTGCCAGCAGTTTATATAATTATGGTAGCGAAAAACTGTTTTTT,CASSLYNYGSEKLFF
17,TRBJ1-3,TRBV11-2,-,once,TGTGCCAGCAGCTCCCTACGGGACTCATTATCTGGAAACACCATATATTTT,CASSSLRDSLSGNTIYF
13,TRBJ1-2,TRBV12-3/TRBV12-4,TRBD1,-,TGTGCCAGCATCATGGACAGGGACTATGGCTACACCTTC,CASIMDRDYGYTF
15,TRBJ2-7,TRBV6-5,TRBD2,-,TGTGCCAGCAGTAACGATCCCGGGGGGGCCGACGAGCAGTACTTC,CASSNDPGGADEQYF
15,TRBJ2-3,TRBV2,TRBD2,-,TGTGCCAGCAGTGGACTAGCTCGACGCACAGATACGCAGTATTTT,CASSGLARRTDTQYF
15,TRBJ1-4,TRBV19,-,-,TGTGCCAGTAGTAGTTCCTTGGCAACTAATGAAAAACTGTTTTTT,CASSSSLATNEKLFF
14,TRBJ2-3,TRBV6-4,TRBD1,-,TGTGCCAGCAGTGAGAACAGGGGTGGCGATACGCAGTATTTT,CASSENRGGDTQYF
14,TRBJ2-1,TRBV29-1,TRBD1,-,TGCAGCGTTGAAGCATGGGGACAGTTCAATGAGCAGTTCTTC,CSVEAWGQFNEQFF
15,TRBJ1-2,TRBV6-1,-,-,TGTGCCAGCAGTGAACTGGCAGGGCGGGACTATGGCTACACCTTC,CASSELAGRDYGYTF
10,TRBJ2-7,TRBV29-1,-,-,TGCAGCGTTCAAGGTTATGAGCAGTACTTC,CSVQGYEQYF
14,TRBJ1-1,TRBV6-5,TRBD1,once,TGTGCCAGCAGTTACCCGGGACAGGTGGGTGAAGCTTTCTTT,CASSYPGQVGEAFF
15,TRBJ2-4,TRBV6-1,-,-,TGTGCCAGCAGTGAGGGCCCTTCGGCCAAAAACATTCAGTACTTC,CASSEGPSAKNIQYF
13,TRBJ2-7,TRBV24-1,-,-,TGTGCCACCGCCGGGCTTGGGGGCTACGAGCAGTACTTC,CATAGLGGYEQYF